This T cell receptor (beta chain) derives from a study of CD8+ T cells in alopecia areata. Whole-study context: Patients received oral tofacitinib, 5 to 10 mg twice daily, for moderate-to-severe alopecia areata.

RNA, once extracted, was reverse transcribed into cDNA for use as the sequencing template. Sequencing used immunoSEQ multiplex PCR; TCRdb keeps in-frame clones, though not all of them. The sample lists 160,000 or so clones; approximately 65% were seen once. This CDR3 has 14 amino acids. Trimming removed 5 bases at V and 7 bases at J, with 18 bases between. CDR1 and CDR2 (germline): PRHDT, FYEKMQ (reference sequence). Material: CD8+ T cells sorted from blood, obtained at week 0. The V and J genes are TRBV13 and TRBJ2-7; D is perhaps TRBD1 (6 bases). The clonotype was recovered from a human donor with alopecia areata. CDR3 bases: TGTGCCAGCAGCCAGGGGATTCAGACTCGGGAGCAGTACTTC. Translating gives CASSQGIQTREQYF.